The 23 T cell receptor beta chains presented below share a single source sample, sequenced in a study of blood T cell repertoires in COVID-19. Sequencing used immunoSEQ multiplex PCR; TCRdb keeps in-frame clones, though not all of them. Of about 280,000 clones listed, around 85% were seen once; the top ten hold approximately 5.7%. Sequences were obtained from PBMCs or T cells enriched from blood (not recorded which). These TCRs come from a woman aged 40 to 50 who had recovered from COVID-19.

The rearrangement uses TRBV7-8 and TRBJ1-2; 7 bases are shared with TRBD1. The V gene end was trimmed by 5 bases and the J gene end by 7 bases; junction bases not matched to a gene: 4. Germline V gene data show CDR1 as SGHVS and CDR2 as FQNEAQ. The CDR3 consists of 12 residues. DNA for the CDR3: TGTGCCAGCAGCCAAGGGGGCCTTGGCTACACCTTC. It specifies CASSQGGLGYTF.

The V gene is TRBV10-3, the J gene TRBJ1-6; 8 positions match TRBD1. The germline gives CDR1 ENHRY, CDR2 SYGVKD. The CDR3 extends over 15 amino acids. V was clipped by 4 bases and J by 7 bases; unmatched bases: 6. DNA for the CDR3: TGTGCCATCAGTGCCGGACAGGGCGGCAATTCACCCCTCCACTTT. Translating it yields CAISAGQGGNSPLHF.

In its sample, this clone was seen a few times. The chain recombines TRBV12-3 or TRBV12-4 with TRBJ2-3; possibly TRBD2 for D (5 bases). The CDR3 has 13 amino acids. V was pared by 6 bases and J by 2 bases, with 9 bases between. For the CDR3, the DNA is TGTGCCAGCAGACGAGGGCCCACAGATACGCAGTATTTT. It encodes CASRRGPTDTQYF.

This chain uses TRBV9 with TRBJ2-1; unclear D gene. The germline V and J ends were trimmed by 2 bases and 7 bases, with 7 bases remaining between them. CDR1 and CDR2 (germline): SGDLS, YYNGEE. The CDR3 spans 12 residues. Written as DNA, the CDR3 is TGTGCCAGCAGCGTTAGTGGTAATGAGCAGTTCTTC. It is translated as CASSVSGNEQFF.

The chain combines TRBV19 with TRBJ1-5; the match to TRBD1 covers 7 bases. V trimming: 11 bases; J trimming: 6 bases; junction bases outside the gene matches: 10. Germline V lookup: CDR1 LNHDA, CDR2 SQIVND (reference sequence). The CDR3 loop spans 13 amino acids. The CDR3 loop is CAAYGGGSQPQHF. The CDR3 coding sequence is TGTGCCGCCTATGGAGGGGGCAGTCAGCCCCAGCATTTT.

V usage is TRBV4-2 and J usage is TRBJ1-5, with D tentatively TRBD1 (5 bases). Germline CDR1 LGHNA, CDR2 YNFKEQ. This CDR3 comprises 17 residues. V was clipped by 0 bases and J by 1 base, with 13 bases between them. CDR3 sequence reads: CASSQEDSRESNQPQHF. The CDR3, as DNA: TGTGCCAGCAGCCAAGAAGACTCCAGGGAAAGCAATCAGCCCCAGCATTTT.

This clone was seen once. The chain joins TRBV5-1 to TRBJ2-7, with 11 bases lining up with TRBD2. The J segment lost 1 base and the V segment lost 4 bases, leaving 10 bases of the junction unmatched. This CDR3 is 17 amino acids long. The V gene's germline CDR1 is SGHRS and CDR2 YFSETQ. CDR3: CASSHGLAGGESYEQYF. CDR3 bases: TGCGCCAGCAGCCACGGACTAGCGGGTGGTGAGTCCTACGAGCAGTACTTC.

This clone appeared once. The chain recombines TRBV6-5 with TRBJ1-2; no definite D call. The CDR3 extends over 13 amino acids. Germline lookup yields CDR1 MNHEY and CDR2 SVGAGI. Deletions cut 2 bases from V and 6 bases from J, with 10 bases between. CDR3 region: CASSYLDGDGYTF. The CDR3 DNA sequence: TGTGCCAGCAGTTACCTCGACGGGGATGGCTACACCTTC.

This chain links TRBV9 with TRBJ1-3; TRBD1 might be the D (6 bases). The CDR3 loop spans 14 amino acids. Trimming took off 2 bases at V and 3 bases at J, with 9 bases between the two ends. Per the germline V gene, CDR1 is SGDLS and CDR2 is YYNGEE. This chain's CDR3 is CASSVTGYGNTIYF. The CDR3, as DNA: TGTGCCAGCAGCGTTACAGGGTATGGAAACACCATATATTTT.

The rearrangement links TRBV29-1 to TRBJ2-7; maybe TRBD2 (6 bases). The CDR3 runs to 14 residues. The V end was cut by 2 bases, the J end by 7 bases, with 18 bases between. The germline V gene has CDR1 SQVTM and CDR2 ANQGSEA. CDR3 in DNA: TGCAGCGTTGAAAGCCGGGACGGGGGTAGGGAGCAGTACTTC. It specifies CSVESRDGGREQYF.

V usage is TRBV5-1 and J usage is TRBJ2-7; 11 bases are a match to TRBD1. V trimming: 4 bases; J trimming: 6 bases; junction bases outside the gene matches: 6. Germline V lookup: CDR1 SGHRS, CDR2 YFSETQ. This CDR3 is built from 14 residues. CDR3 in DNA: TGCGCCAGCAGCACCGGGACAGGGGGACGCGAGCAGTACTTC. As protein: CASSTGTGGREQYF.

This clone was seen a handful of times. The rearrangement uses TRBV7-2 and TRBJ2-7; 11 bases map to TRBD2. V lost 8 bases, J lost 2 bases, and 11 bases stayed unmatched. Germline values: CDR1 SGHTA, CDR2 FQGNSA. This CDR3 region has 16 residues. CDR3 protein: CASGKGGTSGAYEQYF. For the CDR3, the DNA is TGTGCCAGCGGGAAAGGAGGGACTAGCGGAGCCTACGAGCAGTACTTC.

This chain connects TRBV19 to TRBJ2-3; 11 bases match TRBD2. CDR1 and CDR2 from the germline V gene are LNHDA and SQIVND (reference sequence). The ends lost 4 bases at V and 4 bases at J; junction bases unmatched: 7. This CDR3 has 16 amino acids. The CDR3: CASSRSSGRTSDTQYF. The CDR3 DNA sequence: TGTGCCAGTAGTAGGTCTAGCGGGAGGACCTCAGATACGCAGTATTTT.

V gene TRBV3-1 (or the pseudogene TRBV3-2) combines with J gene TRBJ2-5; 10 bases fit TRBD2. V was clipped by 8 bases and J by 2 bases; unmatched bases: 5. The CDR3 contains 14 residues. The V gene's germline CDR1 is LGHDT and CDR2 YNNKEL (reference sequence). CDR3 loop: CASQTSGRQETQYF. The CDR3 DNA reads TGTGCCAGCCAGACTAGCGGGCGTCAAGAGACCCAGTACTTC.

The table lists this clone with many counts. The chain joins TRBV6-5 to TRBJ1-4; possibly TRBD1 for D (5 bases). CDR1 MNHEY and CDR2 SVGAGI come from the germline V gene. V lost 0 bases and J lost 4, with 12 bases in between. CDR3 size: 16 residues. This CDR3 is CASSYSTAGFNEKLFF. The CDR3 region has the DNA TGTGCCAGCAGTTACTCGACGGCAGGGTTTAATGAAAAACTGTTTTTT.

The chain links TRBV10-3 to TRBJ2-5, with D possibly matching TRBD1 (5 bases). Germline lookup yields CDR1 ENHRY and CDR2 SYGVKD. The CDR3 has 13 residues. V dropped 3 bases and J dropped 5 bases, with 10 bases sitting between them. DNA of the CDR3: TGTGCCATCAGTGAATCAGGGTGGGAGACCCAGTACTTC. This sequence encodes CAISESGWETQYF.

The chain uses TRBV6-5 and TRBJ2-3, with D possibly being TRBD2 (7 bases). With 5 bases removed from V and 1 base from J, the gap between germline ends came to 13 bases. CDR1 is MNHEY, CDR2 SVGAGI, per germline. The CDR3 is 15 residues long. As DNA, the CDR3 is TGTGCCAGCAGTCGTATAGGGGGGGGCACAGATACGCAGTATTTT. As protein: CASSRIGGGTDTQYF.

This clone was seen a single time. The rearrangement links TRBV2 to TRBJ2-1, with no clear D. The CDR3 has 11 residues. Between the trimmed V and J ends, which lost 8 bases and 8 bases, there was a span of 10 bases. The germline gives CDR1 SNHLY, CDR2 FYNNEI. The CDR3 DNA follows: TGTGCCAGCCGCGACTTCGATGAGCAGTTCTTC. This gives the protein CASRDFDEQFF.

This chain links TRBV4-2 with TRBJ1-5; D may be TRBD1 (5 bases). V was cut by 3 bases and J by 6 bases, with 18 bases left in between. This CDR3 region has 16 residues. Germline V gene data show CDR1 as LGHNA and CDR2 as YNFKEQ. The CDR3 DNA follows: TGTGCCAGCAGCCAGGAATACGGGGGACCGGGTCAGCCCCAGCATTTT. Translation: CASSQEYGGPGQPQHF.

The chain carries TRBV5-3 and TRBJ1-5, with D maybe TRBD1 (5 bases). TRBV5-3 belongs to the ORF category, with a function that is uncertain. The CDR3 runs 16 residues. The V gene lost 1 base and the J gene lost 4 bases, with 15 bases spanning the gap. CDR3 DNA: TGTGCCAGAAGCTTGATCCGGGGGAGTAGTAATCAGCCCCAGCATTTT. Translating it yields CARSLIRGSSNQPQHF.

The chain links TRBV4-3 to TRBJ2-2, with D uncertain. Germline-derived CDR1 and CDR2 are LGHNA and YSLEER. The CDR3 has 13 residues. V lost 6 bases and J lost 6, with 11 bases in between. The CDR3 loop reads CASSQDGAGELFF. CDR3 in DNA: TGCGCCAGCAGTCAGGATGGCGCCGGGGAGCTGTTTTTT.

This chain connects TRBV7-2 to TRBJ2-7; a weak D match, TRBD2 (6 bases). CDR1 and CDR2 from the germline V gene are SGHTA and FQGNSA. The V end was cut by 5 bases, the J end by 5 bases, with 13 bases between. CDR3 length: 13 amino acids. CDR3 region: CASSPGGVDEQYF. DNA for the CDR3: TGTGCCAGCAGCCCCGGGGGAGTGGACGAGCAGTACTTC.

The chain combines TRBV2 with TRBJ2-3, with 10 bases matching TRBD1. Germline-derived CDR1 and CDR2 are SNHLY and FYNNEI. The CDR3 is 16 amino acids. The V and J ends lost 1 base and 1 base, in that order; junction bases with no gene match: 2. Written as DNA, the CDR3 is TGTGCCAGCAGTGAAGTTGGGACAGGGGGCACAGATACGCAGTATTTT. Its translation: CASSEVGTGGTDTQYF.